These T cell receptor beta chains were read from a single sample in a study of shared clonotypes between healthy human individuals. The method was immunoSEQ multiplex PCR; TCRdb's version includes in-frame clones alone and lacks a portion of them. The table has about 2 million clones, about 95% seen once. The sample comprised naive CD8+ T cells sorted from blood. All receptors come from a man in his late teens or twenties in good health. The CDR3 runs from the conserved cysteine through the conserved F or W. Each record gives: J gene, V gene, CDR3 length, clone size, CDR3 protein. Part of the rows lack a size; the others show once, few, many or a class for expanded clones.

TRBJ2-1 | TRBV7-9 | 16 | - | CASSLVSGGAYNEQFF
TRBJ2-7 | TRBV27 | 12 | - | CASSLLAGEQYF
TRBJ2-3 | TRBV10-3 | 13 | - | CAISESGADTQYF
TRBJ2-7 | TRBV7-6 | 15 | - | CASSLEVSSSYEQYF
TRBJ2-5 | TRBV6-5 | 15 | once | CASSPTPGYGETQYF
TRBJ2-7 | TRBV5-1 | 15 | - | CASSARDGLSYEQYF
TRBJ2-3 | TRBV18 | 19 | - | CASSYVGIVAGSFTDTQYF
TRBJ2-3 | TRBV2 | 15 | - | CASSDTGLAPDTQYF
TRBJ2-7 | TRBV9 | 15 | - | CASSVTPGQSYEQYF
TRBJ1-2 | TRBV2 | 14 | - | CASSEEVLDYGYTF
TRBJ2-3 | TRBV10-1 | 14 | once | CASSETAGEDTQYF
TRBJ1-5 | TRBV7-2 | 15 | once | CASSLEDRYNQPQHF
TRBJ2-7 | TRBV2 | 12 | once | CASLARSYEQYF
TRBJ2-7 | TRBV5-6 | 14 | - | CASSEDPGSYEQYF
TRBJ2-2 | TRBV27 | 17 | - | CASSSVTPISNTGELFF
TRBJ2-2 | TRBV4-1 | 17 | - | CASSQDGSSGRAGELFF
TRBJ2-7 | TRBV4-1 | 15 | once | CASSLRDSLAYEQYF
TRBJ2-3 | TRBV27 | 14 | - | CASSLLRDPDTQYF
TRBJ1-4 | TRBV29-1 | 14 | - | CSVVLSAGGEKLFF
TRBJ1-4 | TRBV7-2 | 15 | - | CASSLAPSGGEKLFF
TRBJ2-5 | TRBV5-8 | 12 | - | CAIGPPQETQYF
TRBJ2-7 | TRBV6-1 | 15 | - | CASSEGTGGSYEQYF
TRBJ2-7 | TRBV28 | 13 | - | CASSLPNSIGQYF
TRBJ2-7 | TRBV4-1 | 13 | - | CASSQLGQDEQYF
TRBJ1-1 | TRBV11-2 | 11 | few | CASSLATEAFF
TRBJ2-3 | TRBV4-2 | 17 | - | CASSQDEPGGEGDTQYF
TRBJ2-1 | TRBV6-5 | 14 | - | CASSYTLQGGEQFF
TRBJ2-7 | TRBV30 | 18 | - | CAWTPGTSGGTFSYEQYF
TRBJ2-7 | TRBV9 | 15 | - | CASSVDGGGPSEQYF
TRBJ1-1 | TRBV7-9 | 15 | - | CASSPGQGAATEAFF
TRBJ2-3 | TRBV5-1 | 15 | once | CASSLVGFPTDTQYF
TRBJ1-4 | TRBV9 | 14 | - | CASSKGTGDEKLFF
TRBJ1-1 | TRBV30 | 16 | - | CAWSPPDRFWETEAFF
TRBJ1-5 | TRBV27 | 17 | - | CASSLVGWGGGDQPQHF
TRBJ2-7 | TRBV5-4 | 14 | - | CASSPYMSSYEQYF
TRBJ2-7 | TRBV10-2 | 17 | - | CASSAGEGGFSSYEQYF
TRBJ1-1 | TRBV5-6 | 15 | - | CASSYPRTRTVEAFF
TRBJ2-5 | TRBV13 | 13 | once | CASSLEQSETQYF
TRBJ2-3 | TRBV11-2 | 15 | - | CASSSTNYHTDTQYF
TRBJ1-3 | TRBV13 | 14 | - | CASSFSESGNTIYF
TRBJ2-7 | TRBV2 | 13 | - | CASSENTIYEQYF
TRBJ1-5 | TRBV27 | 16 | - | CASSPYLGLSNQPQHF
TRBJ2-2 | TRBV19 | 17 | - | CASSILILGRETGELFF
TRBJ1-6 | TRBV4-1 | 14 | - | CASSQDSGNSPLHF
TRBJ2-7 | TRBV30 | 14 | - | CAWTPPSGPYEQYF
TRBJ2-5 | TRBV6-5 | 13 | - | CASSAGQGQTQYF
TRBJ1-1 | TRBV6-5 | 14 | - | CASTLTAEGPEAFF
TRBJ2-5 | TRBV6-5 | 11 | - | CATLGGETQYF
TRBJ2-3 | TRBV2 | 14 | - | CASSGPGATDTQYF
TRBJ1-2 | TRBV5-4 | 12 | - | CASSTLTGGYTF